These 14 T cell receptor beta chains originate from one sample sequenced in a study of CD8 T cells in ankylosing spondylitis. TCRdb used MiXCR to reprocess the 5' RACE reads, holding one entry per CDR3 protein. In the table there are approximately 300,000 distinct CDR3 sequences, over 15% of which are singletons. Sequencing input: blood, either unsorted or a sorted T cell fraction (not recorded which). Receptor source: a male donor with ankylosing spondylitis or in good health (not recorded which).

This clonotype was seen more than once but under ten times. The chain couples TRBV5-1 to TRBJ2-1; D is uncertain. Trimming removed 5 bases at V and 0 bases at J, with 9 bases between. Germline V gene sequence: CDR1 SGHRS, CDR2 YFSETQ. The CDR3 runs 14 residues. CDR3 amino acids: CASSGQDSYNEQFF. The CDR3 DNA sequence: TGCGCCAGCAGTGGTCAGGACTCCTACAATGAGCAGTTCTTC.

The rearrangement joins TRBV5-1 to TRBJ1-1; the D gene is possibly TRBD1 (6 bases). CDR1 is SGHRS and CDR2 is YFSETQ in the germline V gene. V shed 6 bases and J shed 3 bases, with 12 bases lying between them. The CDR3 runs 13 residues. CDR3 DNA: TGCGCCAGCAAGGGTGCAGGGGACACTGAAGCTTTCTTT. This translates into CASKGAGDTEAFF.

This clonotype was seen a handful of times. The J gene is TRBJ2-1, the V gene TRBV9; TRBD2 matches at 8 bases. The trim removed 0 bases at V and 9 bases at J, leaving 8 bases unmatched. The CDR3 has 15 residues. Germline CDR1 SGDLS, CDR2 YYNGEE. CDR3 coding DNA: TGTGCCAGCAGCGTAGGAGGGACTAGTGGGGGTGAGCAGTTCTTC. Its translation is CASSVGGTSGGEQFF.

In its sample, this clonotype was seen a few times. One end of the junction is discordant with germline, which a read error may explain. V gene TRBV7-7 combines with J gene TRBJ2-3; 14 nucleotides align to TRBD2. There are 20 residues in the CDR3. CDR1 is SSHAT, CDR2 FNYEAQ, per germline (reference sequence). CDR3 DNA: TGTGCTAGCAGCTTAGGGCGCTGGACTAGCGGGGGGCCAATCACAGATACGCAGTATTTT. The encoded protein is CASSLGRWTSGGPITDTQYF. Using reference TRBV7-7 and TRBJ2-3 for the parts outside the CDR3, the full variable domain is GAGVSQSPRYKVTKRGQDVTLRCDPISSHATLYWYQQALGQGPEFLTYFNYEAQPDKSGLPSDRFSAERPEGSISTLTIQRTEQRDSAMYRCASSLGRWTSGGPITDTQYFGPGTRLTVL.

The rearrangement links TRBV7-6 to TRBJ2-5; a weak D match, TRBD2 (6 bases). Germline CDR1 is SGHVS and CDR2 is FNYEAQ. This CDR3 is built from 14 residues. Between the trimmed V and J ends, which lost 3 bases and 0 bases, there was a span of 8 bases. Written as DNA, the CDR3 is TGTGCCAGCAGCTTCCGGGGGAACCAAGAGACCCAGTACTTC. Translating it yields CASSFRGNQETQYF.

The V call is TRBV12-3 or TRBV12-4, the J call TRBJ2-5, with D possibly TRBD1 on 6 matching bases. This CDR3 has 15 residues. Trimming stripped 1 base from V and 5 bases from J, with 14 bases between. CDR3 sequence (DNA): TGTGCCAGCAGTTTAGGTGGAAGGGGGAGCGAGACCCAGTACTTC. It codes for CASSLGGRGSETQYF.

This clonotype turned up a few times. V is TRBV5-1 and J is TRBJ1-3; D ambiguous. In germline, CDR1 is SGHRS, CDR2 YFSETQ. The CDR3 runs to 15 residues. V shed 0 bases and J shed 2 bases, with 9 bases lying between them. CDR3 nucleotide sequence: TGCGCCAGCAGCTTGGAGGGAGGGACTGGAAACACCATATATTTT. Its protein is CASSLEGGTGNTIYF. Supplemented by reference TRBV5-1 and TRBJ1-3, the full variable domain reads KAGVTQTPRYLIKTRGQQVTLSCSPISGHRSVSWYQQTPGQGLQFLFEYFSETQRNKGNFPGRFSGRQFSNSRSEMNVSTLELGDSALYLCASSLEGGTGNTIYFGEGSWLTVV.

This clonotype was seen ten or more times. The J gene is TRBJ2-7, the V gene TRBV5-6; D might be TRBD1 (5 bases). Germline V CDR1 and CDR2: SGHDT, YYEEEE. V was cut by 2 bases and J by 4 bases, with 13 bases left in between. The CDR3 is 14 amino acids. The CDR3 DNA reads TGTGCCAGCAGCTTCAGGGCACAAACATACGAGCAGTACGTC. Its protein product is CASSFRAQTYEQYV.

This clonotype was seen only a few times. CDR3 sequence reads: CASKDGGAGDTQYF. The CDR3 bases are TGTGCCAGCAAGGACGGGGGGGCCGGAGATACGCAGTATTTT. The chain combines TRBV12-3 or TRBV12-4 with TRBJ2-3; TRBD2 matches at 8 bases. The CDR3 has 14 residues. V was clipped by 7 bases and J by 5 bases; unmatched bases: 8.

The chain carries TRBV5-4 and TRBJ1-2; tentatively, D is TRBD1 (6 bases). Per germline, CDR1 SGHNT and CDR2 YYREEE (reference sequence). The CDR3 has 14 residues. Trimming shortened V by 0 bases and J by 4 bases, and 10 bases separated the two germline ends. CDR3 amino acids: CASSLGGGAYGYTF. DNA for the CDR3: TGTGCCAGCAGCTTGGGTGGGGGCGCCTATGGCTACACCTTC.

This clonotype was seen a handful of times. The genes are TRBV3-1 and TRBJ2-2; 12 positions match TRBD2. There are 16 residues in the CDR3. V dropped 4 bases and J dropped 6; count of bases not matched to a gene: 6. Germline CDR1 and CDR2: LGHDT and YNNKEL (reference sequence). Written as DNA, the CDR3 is TGTGCCAGCAGCCTCCCCCTAGCGGGGGGGCCCGGGGAGCTGTTTTTT. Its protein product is CASSLPLAGGPGELFF.

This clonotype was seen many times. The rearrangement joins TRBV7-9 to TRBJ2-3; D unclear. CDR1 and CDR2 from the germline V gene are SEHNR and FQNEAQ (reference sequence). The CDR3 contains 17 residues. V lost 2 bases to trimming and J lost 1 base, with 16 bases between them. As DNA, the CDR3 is TGTGCCAGCAGCTTACGTAGGACGCAATACGGCACAGATACGCAGTATTTT. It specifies CASSLRRTQYGTDTQYF.

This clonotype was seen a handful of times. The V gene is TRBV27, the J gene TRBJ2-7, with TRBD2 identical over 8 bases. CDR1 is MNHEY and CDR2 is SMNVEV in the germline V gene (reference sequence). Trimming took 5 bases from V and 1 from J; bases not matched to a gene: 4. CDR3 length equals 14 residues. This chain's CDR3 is CASSVIAGSYEQYV. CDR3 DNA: TGTGCCAGCAGTGTTATAGCGGGATCCTACGAGCAGTACGTC.

DNA of the CDR3: TGTGCCAGCAGCCCCCAGGACATGGTTCTTTCAGATACGCAGTATTTT. It codes for CASSPQDMVLSDTQYF. V gene TRBV12-3 or TRBV12-4 combines with J gene TRBJ2-3; D is possibly TRBD1 (5 bases). V was cut by 6 bases and J by 4 bases, with 20 bases left in between. CDR3 length equals 16 residues.